The entry that follows covers one TCR beta chain sequence. Its target is unknown. This sample was included in a study of cytomegalovirus exposure and HLA in healthy donors. Whole-study context: Roughly 179 million T cells yielded approximately 100 million unique TCR beta sequences, as an earlier analysis found. Counted in an early data release were 75 million to 85 million unique TCRs from HLA-typed donors.

Findings of the study overall: Most CMV-associated TCR beta chains appeared HLA-restricted in a later analysis.

60 Vbeta and 13 Jbeta primers were used in PCR. TCRdb's table, derived via immunoSEQ multiplex PCR, lists solely in-frame clones and lacks some. The listing contains about 130,000 clones. With V trimmed by 3 bases and J by 7 bases, 1 base remained unmatched. The V gene's germline CDR1 is LNHDA and CDR2 SQIVND (reference sequence). The CDR3 runs 14 residues. The gene calls are TRBV19 and TRBJ1-4, with 11 bases matching TRBD1. The source of this sequence is a man aged 18 to 29 in good health and CMV-seronegative. Material: PBMCs. The CDR3 reads CASSMDRGREKLFF. Written as DNA, the CDR3 is TGTGCCAGTAGTATGGACAGGGGGCGTGAAAAACTGTTTTTT.